Each of the 22 T cell receptor beta chains below was sequenced from the same sample in a study of T-cell memory formation after mild COVID-19. TCRdb re-analysed the 5' RACE reads in MiXCR, keeping a single row per CDR3 protein. The data show around 180,000 distinct CDR3 sequences, 16% seen once. Sequences were obtained from PBMCs or a T cell subset sorted from them (not recorded which). These receptors came from an adult woman who had mild COVID-19 (a few samples of this study predate the infection). Cell type and time point are not known.

This clonotype was counted between two and nine times. The chain uses TRBV7-9 and TRBJ2-7; D uncertain. The CDR3 contains 14 residues. Trimming cost V 1 base and J 2 bases, with 9 bases left between them. Germline V CDR1 and CDR2: SEHNR, FQNEAQ (reference sequence). In nucleotides, the CDR3 is TGTGCCAGCAGCTTAGTCTCCGGGCCCTACGAGCAGTACTTC. It translates to CASSLVSGPYEQYF.

This rearrangement joins TRBV5-5 to TRBJ1-2, with 9 bases that match TRBD1. Germline CDR1 SGHKS, CDR2 YYEKEE (reference sequence). V shed 4 bases, J shed 4 bases, and the junction held 5 bases outside the gene matches. The CDR3 is made up of 14 amino acids. The CDR3 nucleotides read TGTGCCAGCAGCGTGGGGACAGGGACCTATGGCTACACCTTC. This encodes CASSVGTGTYGYTF.

The chain has TRBV3-1 and TRBJ2-1; the match to TRBD2 covers 7 bases. Germline assignment: CDR1 LGHDT and CDR2 YNNKEL (reference sequence). This CDR3 is 16 amino acids long. The V segment lost 7 bases and the J segment 7 bases; nucleotides outside the gene matches: 16. Here the CDR3 reads CASKAEGKRGRNEQFF. As DNA, the CDR3 is TGTGCCAGCAAAGCCGAGGGAAAGCGGGGTCGGAATGAGCAGTTCTTC.

The chain has TRBV6-5 and TRBJ2-3; 13 bases agree with TRBD2. Trimming took 4 bases from V and 1 from J; bases not matched to a gene: 26. The CDR3 extends over 24 amino acids. Germline CDR1 is MNHEY and CDR2 is SVGAGI. CDR3 nucleotide sequence: TGTGCCAGCAGTTCACGCTACTTCCTCCACGACCGGGCTGGACTAGCGGGAGGCACAGATACGCAGTATTTT. Amino acids: CASSSRYFLHDRAGLAGGTDTQYF.

This clonotype occurred a few times. The rearrangement uses TRBV7-2 and TRBJ2-7; the match to TRBD2 covers 10 bases. J lost 3 bases, V lost 3 bases, and 8 bases had no gene match. The CDR3 length is 16 residues. Per the germline V gene, CDR1 is SGHTA and CDR2 is FQGNSA. CDR3 protein: CASSFDSSGSLYEQYF. The CDR3 bases are TGTGCCAGCAGCTTTGACTCTAGCGGGAGTCTCTACGAGCAGTACTTC.

This clonotype has at least ten counts. The chain joins TRBV5-8 to TRBJ2-3; the D is unclear. The CDR3 has 14 residues. The V gene's germline CDR1 is SGHTS and CDR2 YDEGEE. V was clipped by 0 bases and J by 1 base, with 6 bases between them. The CDR3 DNA reads TGTGCCAGCAGCTTGGATTGGGGCACAGATACGCAGTATTTT. Translating gives CASSLDWGTDTQYF.

Of note for this clonotype: A read error may account for a junction end that differs from germline. This sequence joins TRBV7-7 and TRBJ2-1; 7 nucleotides match TRBD1. This CDR3 has 14 amino acids. Germline V gene data show CDR1 as SSHAT and CDR2 as FNYEAQ (reference sequence). The CDR3 nucleotides read TGTGCTAGCAGCTCACAGGGGTGGGACAATGAGCAGTTCTTC. Translation gives CASSSQGWDNEQFF.

On this clonotype: The junction does not match germline at one end; this may be a read error. The chain combines TRBV11-2 with TRBJ2-7; D unresolved. The germline gives CDR1 SGHAT, CDR2 FQNNGV. The CDR3 spans 11 residues. CDR3 bases: TGTGCCAGCAGCTCCTCCCGGACCGTGAACTTC. This codes for CASSSSRTVNF.

In this sample, this clonotype turned up a few times. The chain couples TRBV5-1 to TRBJ2-3; 10 bases line up with TRBD2. CDR1 and CDR2 from the germline V gene are SGHRS and YFSETQ. This CDR3 spans 15 amino acids. The V gene end was trimmed by 1 base and the J gene end by 7 bases; junction bases not matched to a gene: 6. The CDR3 loop is CASSLQGLAMNTQYF. In nucleotides, the CDR3 is TGCGCCAGCAGCTTGCAGGGACTAGCGATGAATACGCAGTATTTT.

This clonotype showed up just a few times. The rearrangement uses TRBV29-1 and TRBJ2-5; 7 positions match TRBD2. The trim removed 7 bases at V and 5 bases at J, leaving 16 bases unmatched. Germline V gene sequence: CDR1 SQVTM, CDR2 ANQGSEA. This CDR3 region has 15 residues. As DNA, the CDR3 is TGCAGCGCCCTCCCCGCGGGGGAGCGAAGGGAGACCCAGTACTTC. This encodes CSALPAGERRETQYF. Drawing the rest from reference TRBV29-1 and TRBJ2-5, the complete variable domain is SAVISQKPSRDICQRGTSLTIQCQVDSQVTMMFWYRQQPGQSLTLIATANQGSEATYESGFVIDKFPISRPNLTFSTLTVSNMSPEDSSIYLCSALPAGERRETQYFGPGTRLLVL.

In its sample, this clonotype was seen a few times. The chain has TRBV9 and TRBJ1-2; D uncertain. Germline values: CDR1 SGDLS, CDR2 YYNGEE. The CDR3 contains 13 residues. V lost 4 bases and J 1 base, leaving 8 bases between the germline ends. The CDR3 loop reads CASSSRSNYGYTF. In DNA, the CDR3 is TGTGCCAGCAGCTCGCGGAGTAACTATGGCTACACCTTC. The whole variable domain, remainder taken from reference TRBV9 and TRBJ1-2, is DSGVTQTPKHLITATGQRVTLRCSPRSGDLSVYWYQQSLDQGLQFLIQYYNGEERAKGNILERFSAQQFPDLHSELNLSSLELGDSALYFCASSSRSNYGYTFGSGTRLTVV.

V is TRBV12-3 or TRBV12-4 and J is TRBJ1-4, with D perhaps matching TRBD1 (5 bases). CDR3 length equals 14 residues. V was cut by 3 bases and J by 8 bases, with 13 bases left in between. The CDR3 here is CASSLRGLEEKLFF. CDR3 nucleotide sequence: TGTGCCAGCAGTTTGAGGGGTTTAGAAGAAAAACTGTTTTTT.

The chain has TRBV6-2 or TRBV6-3 and TRBJ1-5; D not resolved. The CDR3 has 14 amino acids. The germline CDR1 and CDR2 sequences are MNHEY and SVGEGT. V was pared by 4 bases and J by 6 bases, with 13 bases between. The CDR3 DNA follows: TGTGCCAGCAGTTCCACCTCTCGGGGTCAGCCCCAGCATTTT. Residues: CASSSTSRGQPQHF.

This clonotype was counted between two and nine times. The chain has TRBV9 and TRBJ2-1; TRBD2 aligns across 11 bases. Germline V gene sequence: CDR1 SGDLS, CDR2 YYNGEE. CDR3 size: 16 residues. The junction had 8 bases not matched to a gene; V was cut back by 1 base and J by 8 bases. The CDR3 DNA is TGTGCCAGCAGCGTAATCGGGACTAGCGGCAACCATGAGCAGTTCTTC. This gives the protein CASSVIGTSGNHEQFF.

The genes are TRBV15 and TRBJ2-3; D may be TRBD2 (6 bases). Trimming removed 1 base from V and 6 bases from J, with 14 bases in between. Germline loops: CDR1 LNHNV, CDR2 YYDKDF (reference sequence). This CDR3 region has 15 residues. The CDR3 loop reads CATSRVGRDRDTQYF. The CDR3 bases are TGTGCCACCAGCAGAGTTGGGCGGGATCGTGATACGCAGTATTTT.

This clonotype was counted between two and nine times. This rearrangement joins TRBV11-2 to TRBJ2-3; the D is unclear. CDR3 length equals 16 residues. CDR1 and CDR2 (germline): SGHAT, FQNNGV. Trimming left V 1 base short and J 8 bases short, with 19 bases between. CDR3 protein: CASSLVVRQAHGTQYF. The CDR3 nucleotides are TGTGCCAGCAGCTTAGTCGTCCGCCAGGCTCACGGTACGCAGTATTTT.

This clonotype was counted between two and nine times. This sequence joins TRBV6-2 or TRBV6-3 and TRBJ1-5; 8 positions agree with TRBD1. With 8 bases clipped from V and 6 bases from J, the junction kept 21 bases outside the gene matches. Germline CDR1 MNHEY, CDR2 SVGEGT. CDR3 length: 18 amino acids. In DNA, the CDR3 is TGTGCCAGCGGAACTTGGACAGGGCTGTCGATCCCGAGTCAGCCCCAGCATTTT. Protein sequence: CASGTWTGLSIPSQPQHF.

CDR3: CASSLGGVTEAFF. For the CDR3, the DNA is TGCGCCAGCAGCTTGGGAGGGGTCACTGAAGCTTTCTTT. The V gene is TRBV5-1, the J gene TRBJ1-1; D possibly corresponds to TRBD1 (5 bases). V lost 0 bases and J lost 4, with 7 bases in between. Germline-derived CDR1 and CDR2 are SGHRS and YFSETQ. The CDR3 runs to 13 residues.

This clonotype was seen a few times. This rearrangement joins TRBV29-1 to TRBJ2-7; tentative D call: TRBD2 (6 bases). Between the trimmed V and J ends, which lost 2 bases and 6 bases, there was a span of 14 bases. The CDR3 covers 13 residues. The germline CDR1 and CDR2 sequences are SQVTM and ANQGSEA. The CDR3 nucleotides read TGCAGCGTTGAATCCCTACGGGGAGGCGAGCAGTACTTC. Translated: CSVESLRGGEQYF.

This chain joins TRBV24-1 and TRBJ2-1, with a tentative D call TRBD1 (6 bases). The CDR3 is made up of 14 amino acids. V was shortened by 9 bases and J by 1 base, with 12 bases between the two germline ends. CDR1 KGHDR and CDR2 SFDVKD come from the germline V gene. The CDR3 coding sequence is TGTGCCACCGGGGCAGGGGCATCCTACAATGAGCAGTTCTTC. The encoded protein is CATGAGASYNEQFF.

This clonotype showed up just a few times. The chain recombines TRBV18 with TRBJ1-5, with 8 bases fitting TRBD1. The length of the CDR3 is 13 residues. Germline assignment: CDR1 KGHSH and CDR2 LQKENI. The trim removed 6 bases at V and 5 bases at J, leaving 3 bases unmatched. CDR3 loop: CASSLQGDQPQHF. The CDR3 nucleotides are TGTGCCAGCTCTTTACAGGGGGATCAGCCCCAGCATTTT.

The chain combines TRBV29-1 with TRBJ2-5; weak D call: TRBD2 (5 bases). The germline CDR1 and CDR2 sequences are SQVTM and ANQGSEA. The CDR3 consists of 16 residues. Trimming removed 1 base from V and 5 bases from J, with 20 bases in between. The CDR3 is CSVEAEPSGTRETQYF. In DNA form, the CDR3 reads TGCAGCGTTGAAGCCGAACCATCGGGAACTCGGGAGACCCAGTACTTC.